These 15 T cell receptor beta chains were sequenced from one sample in a study of cytomegalovirus exposure and HLA in healthy donors. The primer mix had 60 Vbeta and 13 Jbeta primers. TCRdb's copy holds only in-frame clones and misses some; the assay was immunoSEQ multiplex PCR. The top ten clones hold more than 8.5% of a sample with 40,000 or so clones, 50% to 75% of them seen once. The sequenced sample was PBMCs. These receptors were taken from a human donor in good health.

The chain uses TRBV10-3 and TRBJ2-1; 9 bases map to TRBD1. The CDR3 is 16 residues long. Germline CDR1 is ENHRY and CDR2 is SYGVKD. V shed 2 bases and J 9 bases; nucleotides not matched to a gene: 11. The CDR3 region is CAISERPGQGSGEQFF. As DNA, the CDR3 is TGTGCCATCAGTGAGCGCCCGGGACAGGGATCGGGTGAGCAGTTCTTC.

This chain joins TRBV6-5 and TRBJ1-3, with TRBD1 as a possible D gene (6 bases). V was clipped by 5 bases and J by 8 bases, with 13 bases between them. The germline CDR1 and CDR2 sequences are MNHEY and SVGAGI. This CDR3 contains 13 residues. The CDR3 nucleotides are TGTGCCAGCAGTCCAACAGGGAGGGACACCATATATTTT. Translation: CASSPTGRDTIYF.

The J gene is TRBJ2-2, the V gene TRBV5-1; 8 bases match TRBD1. Germline CDR1 and CDR2: SGHRS and YFSETQ. Unmatched junction bases numbered 2, after V lost 7 bases and J lost 0 bases. There are 14 residues in the CDR3. CDR3 coding DNA: TGCGCCAGCGGACAGGGAACGAACACCGGGGAGCTGTTTTTT. It is translated as CASGQGTNTGELFF.

This clone has a single count. The V call is TRBV15, the J call TRBJ1-1; 7 bases line up with TRBD1. The CDR3 loop spans 14 amino acids. The V gene's germline CDR1 is LNHNV and CDR2 YYDKDF (reference sequence). V lost 9 bases, J lost 5 bases, and 12 bases stayed unmatched. The CDR3 DNA is TGTGCCACAGAGAGGGACAGCGAGCTAACTGAAGCTTTCTTT. Its protein is CATERDSELTEAFF.

In this sample, this clone turned up once. The CDR3 loop is CASSLSTGLPYEQYF. For the CDR3, the DNA is TGTGCCAGCAGCCTTTCCACGGGACTACCCTACGAGCAGTACTTC. The chain carries TRBV4-2 and TRBJ2-7; 7 bases align to TRBD2. CDR1 and CDR2 from the germline V gene are LGHNA and YNFKEQ. V was clipped by 4 bases and J by 2 bases; unmatched bases: 8. This CDR3 contains 15 residues.

The chain combines TRBV29-1 with TRBJ2-7; 9 bases align to TRBD2. J lost 3 bases, V lost 4 bases, and 16 bases had no gene match. CDR3 length: 17 residues. CDR1 is SQVTM and CDR2 is ANQGSEA in the germline V gene. CDR3 in amino acids: CSVVLGDRSGGFYEQYF. The CDR3 DNA reads as TGCAGCGTTGTATTGGGGGACCGGAGCGGGGGGTTCTACGAGCAGTACTTC.

The CDR3, as DNA: TGTGCCAGCAGCGGGGGGGCCACCCGCTACGAGCAGTACTTC. As protein: CASSGGATRYEQYF. The chain carries TRBV7-2 and TRBJ2-7; tentatively, D is TRBD2 (7 bases). Germline V gene sequence: CDR1 SGHTA, CDR2 FQGNSA. Trimming removed 5 bases from V and 3 bases from J, with 14 bases in between. CDR3 length: 14 residues.

The rearrangement joins TRBV19 to TRBJ1-1, with D possibly matching TRBD1 (6 bases). This CDR3 spans 16 amino acids. Per the germline V gene, CDR1 is LNHDA and CDR2 is SQIVND (reference sequence). The V and J ends lost 7 bases and 5 bases respectively, with 23 bases between them. The CDR3 loop is CASTTLTGLRKTEAFF. The CDR3 coding sequence is TGTGCCAGTACCACTTTGACAGGACTTAGGAAAACTGAAGCTTTCTTT.

This clone was recorded a few times. This chain connects TRBV7-3 to TRBJ1-6; D call uncertain. The CDR3 extends over 13 amino acids. The germline V and J ends were trimmed by 1 base and 9 bases, with 7 bases remaining between them. Germline assignment: CDR1 SGHTA and CDR2 FQGTGA. CDR3 DNA: TGTGCCAGCAGCTTAAGTGGGAGTTCACCCCTCCACTTT. Translated, it gives CASSLSGSSPLHF.

This clone turned up a few times. The chain is built from TRBV6-5 and TRBJ2-3; the D gene is possibly TRBD2 (6 bases). Looked up from germline, CDR1 is MNHEY and CDR2 is SVGAGI. The V end was cut by 10 bases, the J end by 3 bases, with 17 bases between. This CDR3 is 14 amino acids long. CDR3 in DNA: TGTGCCACCACTGGCCCCGGGGGTACAGATACGCAGTATTTT. This sequence encodes CATTGPGGTDTQYF.

The chain couples TRBV7-8 to TRBJ2-7, with D uncertain. Trimming cost V 5 bases and J 1 base, with 15 bases left between them. This CDR3 region has 15 residues. Germline V gene lookup returns CDR1 SGHVS and CDR2 FQNEAQ. This CDR3 is CASSQGGFQSYEQYF. The CDR3 DNA follows: TGTGCCAGCAGCCAAGGCGGATTCCAATCCTACGAGCAGTACTTC. The full variable domain, rest sourced from reference TRBV7-8 and TRBJ2-7, is GAGVSQSPRYKVAKRGQDVALRCDPISGHVSLFWYQQALGQGPEFLTYFQNEAQLDKSGLPSDRFFAERPEGSVSTLKIQRTQQEDSAVYLCASSQGGFQSYEQYFGPGTRLTVT.

The chain employs TRBV7-3 and TRBJ2-1, with TRBD2 identical over 11 bases. The V and J ends lost 5 bases and 3 bases, in that order; junction bases with no gene match: 3. The CDR3 length is 15 residues. Germline V CDR1 and CDR2: SGHTA, FQGTGA. CDR3 residues: CASSKLAGDYNEQFF. The CDR3 region has the DNA TGTGCCAGCAGCAAACTAGCGGGGGACTACAATGAGCAGTTCTTC. Using reference TRBV7-3 and TRBJ2-1 for the parts outside the CDR3, the full variable domain is GAGVSQTPSNKVTEKGKYVELRCDPISGHTALYWYRQSLGQGPEFLIYFQGTGAADDSGLPNDRFFAVRPEGSVSTLKIQRTERGDSAVYLCASSKLAGDYNEQFFGPGTRLTVL.

This clone was seen a few times. The CDR3 bases are TGTGCCTGGAGCCCCATCGGAGCAACTAATGAAAAACTGTTTTTT. Amino acid sequence: CAWSPIGATNEKLFF. The genes are TRBV30 and TRBJ1-4; D uncertain. CDR1 is GTSNPN, CDR2 SVGIG, per germline (reference sequence). The ends were cut back, 3 bases at V and 0 bases at J, with 11 bases in the middle. The CDR3 runs 15 residues.

V usage is TRBV28 and J usage is TRBJ1-2, with D tentatively TRBD1 (6 bases). Looked up from germline, CDR1 is MDHEN and CDR2 is SYDVKM. V lost 6 bases, J lost 1 base, and 27 bases lay in between. CDR3 length: 19 residues. This CDR3 is CASSDWIPGSNRDNYGYTF. The CDR3 DNA is TGTGCCAGCAGCGACTGGATCCCCGGGTCAAACAGGGATAACTATGGCTACACCTTC.

This clone was seen only a few times. This chain connects TRBV30 to TRBJ1-1; the match to TRBD1 covers 7 bases. The CDR3 length is 15 residues. Germline V gives CDR1 GTSNPN, CDR2 SVGIG (reference sequence). V lost 6 bases and J lost 1; bases outside the gene matches: 11. Here the CDR3 DNA reads TGTGCCTGTTATAAATGGGGACAGAGGAACACTGAAGCTTTCTTT. Its translation: CACYKWGQRNTEAFF.